Listed below are T cell receptor beta chains from one sample, sequenced in a study of a mutant IDH1 vaccine in newly diagnosed glioma. The data were produced by immunoSEQ multiplex PCR, yet TCRdb's version contains in-frame clones alone and is incomplete. The sample includes around 52,000 clones, 60% to 85% seen only once; the top ten take more than 10%. Antigen specificity for these receptors is unknown. Specimen: PBMCs, collected from a glioma patient whose treatment included an IDH1 peptide vaccine. These receptors were collected from a man aged 35-49 years with glioma. CDR3s include the opening cysteine and the closing phenylalanine or tryptophan. A D gene is named only where the DNA matches it firmly. Not every row has a clone size; where given, it reads once, few, many or a size class.

D	V	J	size	CDR3	DNA
TRBD2	TRBV5-6	TRBJ2-1	-	CASSLEGSGRAPFGEQFF	TGTGCCAGCAGCTTGGAGGGTAGCGGGAGGGCCCCATTTGGTGAGCAGTTCTTC
-	TRBV6-5	TRBJ2-1	-	CASSYSSQTYNEQFF	TGTGCCAGCAGTTACTCGAGCCAGACCTACAATGAGCAGTTCTTC
-	TRBV19	TRBJ1-1	once	CASSIFGDDDEAFF	TGTGCCAGTAGTATATTCGGGGATGACGATGAAGCTTTCTTT
-	TRBV2	TRBJ1-5	-	CASSSQGYSNQPQHF	TGTGCCAGCAGTTCACAAGGATATAGCAATCAGCCCCAGCATTTT
TRBD1	TRBV7-2	TRBJ2-3	-	CASSMRDRDTQYF	TGTGCCAGCAGCATGAGGGACAGAGATACGCAGTATTTT
-	TRBV4-1	TRBJ2-5	once	CASSLQEEGETQYF	TGCGCCAGCAGCCTCCAGGAAGAGGGAGAGACCCAGTACTTC
-	TRBV5-6	TRBJ1-3	-	CASSLGSGNTIYF	TGTGCCAGCAGCTTGGGTTCTGGAAACACCATATATTTT
-	TRBV9	TRBJ2-2	once	CASSVRGNTGELFF	TGTGCCAGCAGCGTTCGCGGGAACACCGGGGAGCTGTTTTTT
-	TRBV4-1	TRBJ1-1	-	CASSQAASVPEAFF	TGCGCCAGCAGCCAAGCGGCGAGCGTACCTGAAGCTTTCTTT
-	TRBV5-1	TRBJ2-2	once	CASSLRQGQNTGELFF	TGCGCCAGCAGCTTGCGTCAGGGGCAGAACACCGGGGAGCTGTTTTTT
-	TRBV4-1	TRBJ1-5	-	CASSQATGPLSNQPQHF	TGCGCCAGCAGCCAAGCAACAGGGCCGCTTAGCAATCAGCCCCAGCATTTT
TRBD1	TRBV28	TRBJ2-7	-	CASRGTGVRYEQYF	TGTGCCAGCAGGGGAACAGGGGTGCGGTACGAGCAGTACTTC
TRBD1	TRBV19	TRBJ2-1	-	CASSITRTGGNEQFF	TGTGCCAGTAGTATAACCCGGACAGGGGGTAATGAGCAGTTCTTC
-	TRBV15	TRBJ2-6	-	CATSTQGRGANVLTF	TGTGCCACCAGCACACAGGGGAGGGGGGCCAACGTCCTGACTTTC
TRBD2	TRBV18	TRBJ2-3	-	CASSPPAGGSTDTQYF	TGTGCCAGCTCACCACCGGCGGGAGGGAGCACAGATACGCAGTATTTT
TRBD2	TRBV7-7	TRBJ2-2	-	CASSLVTAGASGTGELFF	TGTGCCAGCAGCTTAGTTACAGCGGGAGCCTCGGGCACCGGGGAGCTGTTTTTT
TRBD1	TRBV6-5	TRBJ1-1	-	CASSLQQGDPNTEAFF	TGTGCCAGCAGTTTGCAACAGGGGGACCCGAACACTGAAGCTTTCTTT
-	TRBV19	TRBJ1-1	-	CASSIDRVAEAFF	TGTGCCAGTAGTATAGATCGGGTCGCTGAAGCTTTCTTT
-	TRBV7-9	TRBJ2-1	-	CASSLAGRAYNEQFF	TGTGCCAGCAGCTTAGCAGGCCGGGCCTACAATGAGCAGTTCTTC
-	TRBV19	TRBJ1-1	-	CASSQAGVYTEAFF	TGTGCCAGTAGCCAGGCAGGGGTCTACACTGAAGCTTTCTTT
-	TRBV14	TRBJ2-2	once	CASSRNRGGTGELFF	TGTGCCAGCAGCCGTAACAGGGGAGGCACCGGGGAGCTGTTTTTT
-	TRBV18	TRBJ1-1	few	CASSPGRDTEAFF	TGTGCCAGCTCACCGGGTCGGGACACTGAAGCTTTCTTT
TRBD2	TRBV28	TRBJ2-1	-	CASSLGGRDEQFF	TGTGCCAGCAGTTTAGGAGGGAGGGATGAGCAGTTCTTC
-	TRBV28	TRBJ1-1	-	CASSSSGTPNTEAFF	TGTGCCAGCAGTTCCTCCGGGACCCCGAACACTGAAGCTTTCTTT
-	TRBV5-1	TRBJ2-5	few	CASSLDRAGPEETQYF	TGCGCCAGCAGCTTGGATAGGGCGGGCCCCGAAGAGACCCAGTACTTC
TRBD1	TRBV6-5	TRBJ1-1	few	CASSYFTGGGTEAFF	TGTGCCAGCAGTTATTTCACAGGGGGAGGGACTGAAGCTTTCTTT
TRBD2	TRBV23-1	TRBJ2-5	-	CASSGGEETQYF	TGCGCCAGCAGTGGGGGGGAAGAGACCCAGTACTTC
-	TRBV19	TRBJ2-2	few	CASSDGTRFTGELFF	TGTGCCAGTAGTGACGGGACTCGATTCACCGGGGAGCTGTTTTTT
-	TRBV11-2	TRBJ1-2	few	CASSLGGVPGYTF	TGTGCCAGCAGCTTAGGAGGGGTACCTGGCTACACCTTC
TRBD2	TRBV5-4	TRBJ2-3	-	CASKPGLGDTDTQYF	TGTGCCAGCAAGCCGGGACTAGGGGACACAGATACGCAGTATTTT
TRBD2	TRBV14	TRBJ2-3	-	CASSAWTSGRADTQYF	TGTGCCAGCAGCGCCTGGACTAGCGGGAGGGCAGATACGCAGTATTTT
-	TRBV4-2	TRBJ1-1	-	CASSQVENTEAFF	TGTGCCAGCAGCCAAGTAGAGAACACTGAAGCTTTCTTT
-	TRBV10-2	TRBJ1-2	once	CASSATNYGYTF	TGCGCCAGCAGTGCAACTAACTATGGCTACACCTTC
TRBD1	TRBV28	TRBJ2-1	-	CASSLIGTGGIEQFF	TGTGCCAGCAGTTTAATAGGGACAGGGGGTATTGAGCAGTTCTTC
TRBD1	TRBV6-1	TRBJ1-3	few	CASTRTGTGEYTIYF	TGTGCCAGCACCCGAACCGGGACAGGGGAATACACCATATATTTT
-	TRBV5-1	TRBJ2-3	few	CASSAYGVGDTQYF	TGCGCCAGCAGTGCCTACGGAGTTGGAGATACGCAGTATTTT
-	TRBV5-6	TRBJ2-2	-	CASSLGGTGELFF	TGTGCCAGCAGCTTGGGGGGCACCGGGGAGCTGTTTTTT
-	TRBV19	TRBJ2-3	-	CASSRTDTQYF	TGTGCCAGTAGTCGTACAGATACGCAGTATTTT
TRBD1	TRBV18	TRBJ1-2	-	CASSTRGPGGYTF	TGTGCCAGCTCAACCAGGGGGCCGGGTGGCTACACCTTC
-	TRBV4-1	TRBJ2-1	-	CASSRGDGPSSYNEQFF	TGCGCCAGCAGCCGAGGGGACGGACCGAGCTCCTACAATGAGCAGTTCTTC
-	TRBV25-1	TRBJ2-3	-	CASSEFPGGTDTQYF	TGTGCCAGCAGTGAATTTCCAGGTGGCACAGATACGCAGTATTTT
-	TRBV2	TRBJ2-2	once	CASSSPFSAGELFF	TGTGCCAGCAGTTCTCCTTTCAGCGCCGGGGAGCTGTTTTTT
-	TRBV6-1	TRBJ1-2	-	CASSEASGVNYGYTF	TGTGCCAGCAGTGAAGCCTCAGGGGTAAACTATGGCTACACCTTC
-	TRBV7-9	TRBJ1-1	few	CASSPLRGEAFF	TGTGCCAGCAGCCCTCTGCGGGGCGAAGCTTTCTTT
-	TRBV19	TRBJ2-7	-	CASSIGGGGAAYEQYF	TGTGCCAGTAGTATAGGAGGGGGGGGAGCGGCCTACGAGCAGTACTTC
TRBD2	TRBV5-1	TRBJ2-5	-	CASSWGGGEETQYF	TGCGCCAGCAGCTGGGGGGGAGGAGAGGAGACCCAGTACTTC
-	TRBV6-6	TRBJ1-4	-	CASSYGVEGEKLFF	TGTGCCAGCAGTTACGGGGTTGAGGGTGAAAAACTGTTTTTT
TRBD1	TRBV4-3	TRBJ1-1	-	CASSQSTGTGRKGTEAFF	TGCGCCAGCAGCCAATCTACCGGGACAGGGAGGAAAGGCACTGAAGCTTTCTTT